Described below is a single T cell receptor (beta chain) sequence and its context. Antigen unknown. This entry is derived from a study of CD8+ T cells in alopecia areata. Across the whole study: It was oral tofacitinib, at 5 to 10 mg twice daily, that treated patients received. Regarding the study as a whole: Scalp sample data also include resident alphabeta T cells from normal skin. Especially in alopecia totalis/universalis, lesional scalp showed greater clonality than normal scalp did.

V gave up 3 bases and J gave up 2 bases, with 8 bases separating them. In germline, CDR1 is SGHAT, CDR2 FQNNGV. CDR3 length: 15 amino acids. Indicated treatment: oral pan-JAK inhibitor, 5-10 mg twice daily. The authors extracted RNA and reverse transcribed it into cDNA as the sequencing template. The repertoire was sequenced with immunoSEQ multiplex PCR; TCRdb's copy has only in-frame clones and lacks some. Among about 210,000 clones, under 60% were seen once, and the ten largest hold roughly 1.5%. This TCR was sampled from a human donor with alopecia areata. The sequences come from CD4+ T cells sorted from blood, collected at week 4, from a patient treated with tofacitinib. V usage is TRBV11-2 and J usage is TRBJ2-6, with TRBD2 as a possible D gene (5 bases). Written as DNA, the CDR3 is TGTGCCAGCAGCTTCGGGGATACTGGGGCCAACGTCCTGACTTTC. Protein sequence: CASSFGDTGANVLTF.